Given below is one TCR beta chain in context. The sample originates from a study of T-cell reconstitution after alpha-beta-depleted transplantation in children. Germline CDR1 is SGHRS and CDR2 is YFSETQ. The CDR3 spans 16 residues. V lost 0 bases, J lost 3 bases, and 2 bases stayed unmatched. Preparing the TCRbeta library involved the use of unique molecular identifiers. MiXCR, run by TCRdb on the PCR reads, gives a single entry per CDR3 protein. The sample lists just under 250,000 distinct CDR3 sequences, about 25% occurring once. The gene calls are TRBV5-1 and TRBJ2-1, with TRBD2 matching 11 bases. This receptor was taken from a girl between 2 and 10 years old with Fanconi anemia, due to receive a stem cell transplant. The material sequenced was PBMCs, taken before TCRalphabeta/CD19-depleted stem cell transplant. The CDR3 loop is CASSLALAGGYNEQFF. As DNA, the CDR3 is TGCGCCAGCAGCTTGGCTCTAGCGGGGGGCTACAATGAGCAGTTCTTC. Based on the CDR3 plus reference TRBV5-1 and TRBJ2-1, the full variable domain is KAGVTQTPRYLIKTRGQQVTLSCSPISGHRSVSWYQQTPGQGLQFLFEYFSETQRNKGNFPGRFSGRQFSNSRSEMNVSTLELGDSALYLCASSLALAGGYNEQFFGPGTRLTVL.